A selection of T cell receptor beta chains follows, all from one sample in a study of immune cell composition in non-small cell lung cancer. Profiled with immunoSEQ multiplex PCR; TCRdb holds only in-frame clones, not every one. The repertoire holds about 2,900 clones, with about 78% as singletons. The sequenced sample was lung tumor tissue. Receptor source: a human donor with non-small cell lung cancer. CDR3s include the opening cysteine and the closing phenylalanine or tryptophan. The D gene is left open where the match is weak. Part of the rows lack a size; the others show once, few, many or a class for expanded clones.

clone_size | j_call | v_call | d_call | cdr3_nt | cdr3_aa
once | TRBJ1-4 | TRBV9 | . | TGTGCCAGCAGCGATCGGACAACCGAAAAACTGTTTTTT | CASSDRTTEKLFF
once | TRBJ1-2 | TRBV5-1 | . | TGCGCCAGCAGCTCACTCGGAGTTTATGGCTACACCTTC | CASSSLGVYGYTF
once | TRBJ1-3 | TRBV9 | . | TGTGCCAGCAGCGCCAACACTGGAAACACCATATATTTT | CASSANTGNTIYF
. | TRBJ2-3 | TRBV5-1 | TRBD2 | TGCGCCAGCAGCCCGGGACGGGCGGGAGGATCAGATACGCAGTATTTT | CASSPGRAGGSDTQYF
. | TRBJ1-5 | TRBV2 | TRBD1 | TGTGCCAGCAGTGGCCAAACAGGGGGGGGAGAGAGCAATCAGCCCCAGCATTTT | CASSGQTGGGESNQPQHF
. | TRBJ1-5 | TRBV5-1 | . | TGCGCCAGCAGCTTGGATGGGGGGAATCAGCCCCAGCATTTT | CASSLDGGNQPQHF
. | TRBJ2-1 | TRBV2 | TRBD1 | TGTGCCAGCAGTGTAGGACAGGGGCCACACAATGAGCAGTTCTTC | CASSVGQGPHNEQFF
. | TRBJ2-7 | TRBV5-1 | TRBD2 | TGCGCCAGCAGCTACACTAGCGGGGGAAGTGTTTACGAGCAGTACTTC | CASSYTSGGSVYEQYF
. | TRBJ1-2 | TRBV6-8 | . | TGTGCCAGCAGACTCTATGGCTACACCTTC | CASRLYGYTF